This T cell receptor (beta chain) originates from a study of T cells in localized non-small cell lung cancer. Sequencing used immunoSEQ multiplex PCR; TCRdb keeps in-frame clones, though not all of them. This sample has approximately 1,600 clones, with under 35% found just once. Study observations and caveats: Patients showing higher blood T cell density tended to see longer overall survival. Only one tumor region was sequenced, so heterogeneity remains possible.

This clone is labeled as medium-sized. Its antigen is currently unknown. This receptor was obtained from a female donor older than 55 with stage II lung adenocarcinoma. The sequencing here drew on lung tumor tissue, taken before any cancer treatment.

The CDR3 DNA is TGTGCCAGCAGCTTGTGGAGGGGGTTTAACTATGGCTACACCTTC. Its translation: CASSLWRGFNYGYTF. The chain recombines TRBV11-3 with TRBJ1-2; D might be TRBD1 (6 bases). Per the germline V gene, CDR1 is SGHNT and CDR2 is YENEEA. The CDR3 has 15 amino acids. Trimming pared 3 bases from V and 1 base from J, leaving 12 bases between.